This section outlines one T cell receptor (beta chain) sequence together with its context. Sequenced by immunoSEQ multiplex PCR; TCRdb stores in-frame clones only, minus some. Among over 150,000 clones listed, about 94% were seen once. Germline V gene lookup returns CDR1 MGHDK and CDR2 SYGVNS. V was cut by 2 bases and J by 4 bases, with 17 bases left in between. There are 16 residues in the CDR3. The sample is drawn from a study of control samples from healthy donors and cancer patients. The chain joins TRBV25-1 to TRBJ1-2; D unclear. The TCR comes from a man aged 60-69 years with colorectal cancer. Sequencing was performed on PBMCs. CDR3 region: CASSENGPIDLYGYTF. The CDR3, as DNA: TGTGCCAGCAGTGAAAACGGACCTATCGACCTCTATGGCTACACCTTC.